This TCR beta chain comes out of a study of T cells in Graves' hyperthyroidism and ophthalmopathy. This CDR3 spans 14 amino acids. From germline, CDR1 is MNHEY and CDR2 SVGEGT. Trimming removed 6 bases at V and 0 bases at J, with 11 bases between. Ten or more counts support this clonotype. Amplification yielded TCR beta CDR3 regions, with RNA transcripts as the source. A first-round RT-PCR of the TCR CDR3 used the HTBI primer set. MiXCR, applied by TCRdb to the multiplex PCR reads, yields one record per CDR3 protein. Of some 560,000 distinct CDR3 sequences listed, around 14% are singletons. The J gene is TRBJ1-2, the V gene TRBV6-2 or TRBV6-3; D gene ambiguous. The sample comprised blood. This TCR came from a woman under 40 with Graves' hyperthyroidism. The CDR3 spells CASRFDVANYGYTF. CDR3 nucleotides: TGTGCCAGCAGATTCGACGTAGCTAACTATGGCTACACCTTC.